This T cell receptor beta chain was observed in a study of T cells in Graves' hyperthyroidism and ophthalmopathy. Germline CDR1 ENHRY, CDR2 SYGVKD. CDR3 length: 16 residues. V was pared by 6 bases and J by 1 base, with 6 bases of the junction left unmatched. In making diagnoses, clinical symptoms, serum thyroxine and TRAb, thyroid ultrasound and orbital computed tomography were all used. Amplification yielded TCR beta CDR3 regions, with RNA transcripts as the source. Initially, a first-round RT-PCR of the TCR CDR3 employed the HTBI primer set. TCRdb reanalysed the multiplex PCR reads using MiXCR and keeps one entry per CDR3 protein. Of fewer than 650,000 distinct CDR3 sequences listed, 40% to 50% are singletons. In this sample, this clonotype turned up once.

The receptor was derived from an adult woman with Graves' disease, either hyperthyroidism or ophthalmopathy (not recorded which). The source material was peripheral blood or thyroid tissue (not recorded which). The V gene is TRBV10-3, the J gene TRBJ2-5; 12 nucleotides line up with TRBD2. DNA of the CDR3: TGTGCCATCAGGGGGACTAGCGGGTCAACCCAAGAGACCCAGTACTTC. It yields the protein CAIRGTSGSTQETQYF.